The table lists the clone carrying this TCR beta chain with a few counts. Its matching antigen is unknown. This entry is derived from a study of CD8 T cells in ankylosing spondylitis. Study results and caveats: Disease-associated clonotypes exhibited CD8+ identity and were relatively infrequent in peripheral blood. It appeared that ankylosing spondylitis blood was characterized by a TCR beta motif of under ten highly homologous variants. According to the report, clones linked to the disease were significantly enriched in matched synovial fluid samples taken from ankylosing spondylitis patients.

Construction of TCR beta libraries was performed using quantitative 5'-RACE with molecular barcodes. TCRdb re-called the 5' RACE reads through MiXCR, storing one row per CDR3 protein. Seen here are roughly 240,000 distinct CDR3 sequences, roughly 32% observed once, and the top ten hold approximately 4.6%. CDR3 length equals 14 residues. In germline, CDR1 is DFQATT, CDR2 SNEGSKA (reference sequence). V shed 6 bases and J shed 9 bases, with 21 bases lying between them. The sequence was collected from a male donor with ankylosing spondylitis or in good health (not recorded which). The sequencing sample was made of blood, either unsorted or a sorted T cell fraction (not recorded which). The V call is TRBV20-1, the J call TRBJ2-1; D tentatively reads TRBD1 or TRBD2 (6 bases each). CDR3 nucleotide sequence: TGCAGTGCCGAACAGTCTGGGGGGCTTTGTGAGCAGTTCTTC. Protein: CSAEQSGGLCEQFF.